The TCR beta chain described here comes from a study of response to subunit inactivated influenza vaccine. Germline loops: CDR1 SNHLY, CDR2 FYNNEI. The CDR3 contains 15 residues. The V gene end was trimmed by 4 bases and the J gene end by 4 bases; junction bases not matched to a gene: 7. This clonotype was picked up many times. Its specificity is not known. Study-wide findings and caveats: Each seasonal influenza vaccination, the authors suggested, recruits few new T cells.

In TCRdb, the RT-PCR reads were re-called with MiXCR into one record per CDR3 protein. The table has about 500,000 distinct CDR3 sequences, roughly 7.9% seen once. The material sequenced was PBMCs from blood, taken roughly 24 months after vaccination. This rearrangement joins TRBV2 to TRBJ2-1, with 7 bases identical to TRBD1. This TCR was sampled from a man between 50 and 69 years old who received an inactivated influenza vaccine. CDR3 coding DNA: TGTGCCAGCAGTGCGGGGACAGCAAAATACAATGAGCAGTTCTTC. As protein: CASSAGTAKYNEQFF.